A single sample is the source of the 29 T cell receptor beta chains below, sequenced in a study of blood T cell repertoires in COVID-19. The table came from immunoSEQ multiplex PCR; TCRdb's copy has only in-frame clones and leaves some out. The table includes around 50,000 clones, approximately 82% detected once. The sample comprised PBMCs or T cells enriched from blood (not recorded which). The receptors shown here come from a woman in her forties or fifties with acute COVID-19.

Here the CDR3 reads CASSLWLAGGSNTGELFF. DNA of the CDR3: TGTGCCAGCAGTTTATGGTTAGCGGGGGGGTCCAACACCGGGGAGCTGTTTTTT. This chain connects TRBV28 to TRBJ2-2; 11 bases fit TRBD2. The germline gives CDR1 MDHEN, CDR2 SYDVKM. Losses at the gene ends were 0 bases for V and 2 bases for J; bases not matched to a gene: 5. The CDR3 is 18 amino acids.

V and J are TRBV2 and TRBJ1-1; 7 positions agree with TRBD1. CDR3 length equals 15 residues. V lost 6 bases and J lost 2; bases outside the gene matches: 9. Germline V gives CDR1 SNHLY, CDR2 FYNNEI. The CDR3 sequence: CASRLGTAINTEAFF. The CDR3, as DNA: TGTGCCAGCAGGTTAGGGACAGCCATTAACACTGAAGCTTTCTTT. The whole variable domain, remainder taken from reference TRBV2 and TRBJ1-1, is EPEVTQTPSHQVTQMGQEVILRCVPISNHLYFYWYRQILGQKVEFLVSFYNNEISEKSEIFDDQFSVERPDGSNFTLKIRSTKLEDSAMYFCASRLGTAINTEAFFGQGTRLTVV.

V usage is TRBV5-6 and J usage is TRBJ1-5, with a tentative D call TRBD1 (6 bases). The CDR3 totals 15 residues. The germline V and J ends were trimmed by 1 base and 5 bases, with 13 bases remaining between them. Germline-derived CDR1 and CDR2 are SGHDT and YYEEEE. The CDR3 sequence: CASSLWQGTYQPQHF. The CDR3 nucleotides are TGTGCCAGCAGCTTGTGGCAGGGGACCTATCAGCCCCAGCATTTT.

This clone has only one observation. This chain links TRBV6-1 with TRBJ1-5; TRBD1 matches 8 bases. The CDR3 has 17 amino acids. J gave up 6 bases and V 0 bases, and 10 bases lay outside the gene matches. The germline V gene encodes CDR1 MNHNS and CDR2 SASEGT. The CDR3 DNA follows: TGTGCCAGCAGTGAAGCGAAAGGACAGGGTAGGTTTCAGCCCCAGCATTTT. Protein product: CASSEAKGQGRFQPQHF.

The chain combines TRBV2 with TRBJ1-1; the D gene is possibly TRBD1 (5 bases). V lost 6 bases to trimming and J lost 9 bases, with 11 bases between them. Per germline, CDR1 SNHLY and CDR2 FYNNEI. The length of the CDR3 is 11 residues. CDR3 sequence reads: CASRASGKAFF. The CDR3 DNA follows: TGTGCCAGCAGGGCTTCAGGGAAAGCTTTCTTT.

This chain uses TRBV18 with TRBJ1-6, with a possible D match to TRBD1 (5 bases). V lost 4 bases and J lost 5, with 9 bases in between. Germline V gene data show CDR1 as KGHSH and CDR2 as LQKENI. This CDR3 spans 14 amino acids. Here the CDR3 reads CASSQGLNNSPLHF. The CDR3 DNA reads TGTGCCAGCTCACAGGGGTTGAATAATTCACCCCTCCACTTT.

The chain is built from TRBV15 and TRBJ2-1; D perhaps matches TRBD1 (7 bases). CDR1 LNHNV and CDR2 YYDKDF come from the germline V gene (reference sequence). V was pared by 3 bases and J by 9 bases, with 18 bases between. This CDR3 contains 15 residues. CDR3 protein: CATSRDRRAAGEQFF. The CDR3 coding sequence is TGTGCCACCAGCAGGGACAGGCGGGCAGCGGGTGAGCAGTTCTTC.

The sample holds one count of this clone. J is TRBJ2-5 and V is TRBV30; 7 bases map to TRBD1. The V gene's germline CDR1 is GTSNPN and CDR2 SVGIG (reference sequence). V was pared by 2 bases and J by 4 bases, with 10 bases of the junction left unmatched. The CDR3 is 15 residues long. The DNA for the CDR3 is TGTGCCTGGAGTTCCGGGACAGAGTACGGAGAGACCCAGTACTTC. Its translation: CAWSSGTEYGETQYF.

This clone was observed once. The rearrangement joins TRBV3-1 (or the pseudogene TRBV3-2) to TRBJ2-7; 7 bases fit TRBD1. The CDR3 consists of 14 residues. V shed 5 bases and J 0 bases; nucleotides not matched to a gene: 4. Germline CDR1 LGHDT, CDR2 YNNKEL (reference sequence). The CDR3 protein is CASSYGQDSYEQYF. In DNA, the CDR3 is TGTGCCAGCAGCTACGGACAGGACTCCTACGAGCAGTACTTC.

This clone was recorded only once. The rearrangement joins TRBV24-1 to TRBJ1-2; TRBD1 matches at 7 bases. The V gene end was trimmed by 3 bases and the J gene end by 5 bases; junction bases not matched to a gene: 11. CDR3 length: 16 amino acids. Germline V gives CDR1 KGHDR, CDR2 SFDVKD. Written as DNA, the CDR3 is TGTGCCACCAGTGATCCGGGACAGCAAGGTTATTATGGCTACACCTTC. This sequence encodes CATSDPGQQGYYGYTF.

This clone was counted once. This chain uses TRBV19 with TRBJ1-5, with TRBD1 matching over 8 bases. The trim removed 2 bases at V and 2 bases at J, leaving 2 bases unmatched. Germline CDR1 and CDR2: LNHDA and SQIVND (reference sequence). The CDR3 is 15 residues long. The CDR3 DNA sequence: TGTGCCAGTAGTATACAGGGACAGGGCAATCAGCCCCAGCATTTT. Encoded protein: CASSIQGQGNQPQHF.

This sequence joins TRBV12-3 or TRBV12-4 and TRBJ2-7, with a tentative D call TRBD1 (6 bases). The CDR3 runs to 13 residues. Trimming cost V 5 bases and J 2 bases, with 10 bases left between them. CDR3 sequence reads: CASSGDNAYEQYF. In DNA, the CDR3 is TGTGCCAGCAGTGGGGACAACGCCTACGAGCAGTACTTC.

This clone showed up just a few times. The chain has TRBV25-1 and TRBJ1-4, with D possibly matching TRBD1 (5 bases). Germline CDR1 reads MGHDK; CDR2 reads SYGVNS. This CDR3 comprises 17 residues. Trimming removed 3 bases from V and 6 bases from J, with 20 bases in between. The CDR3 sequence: CASSDRGREGPYEKLFF. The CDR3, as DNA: TGTGCCAGCAGTGATAGGGGACGGGAGGGACCATATGAAAAACTGTTTTTT.

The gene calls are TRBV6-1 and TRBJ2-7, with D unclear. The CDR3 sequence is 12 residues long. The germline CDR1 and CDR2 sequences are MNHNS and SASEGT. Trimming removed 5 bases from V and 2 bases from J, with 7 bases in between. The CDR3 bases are TGTGCCAGCAGTCCTCTACCCTACGAGCAGTACTTC. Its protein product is CASSPLPYEQYF.

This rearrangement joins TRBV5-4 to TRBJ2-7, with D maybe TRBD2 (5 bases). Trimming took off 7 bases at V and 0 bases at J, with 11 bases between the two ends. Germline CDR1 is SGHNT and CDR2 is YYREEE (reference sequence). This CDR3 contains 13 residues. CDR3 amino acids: CASSEGSSYEQYF. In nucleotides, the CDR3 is TGTGCCAGCTCTGAAGGGAGCTCCTACGAGCAGTACTTC.

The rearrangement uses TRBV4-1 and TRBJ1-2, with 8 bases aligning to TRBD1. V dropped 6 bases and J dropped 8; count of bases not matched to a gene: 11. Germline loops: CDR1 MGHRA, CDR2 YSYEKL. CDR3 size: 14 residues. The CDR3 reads CASRQGAGSRGYTF. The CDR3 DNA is TGCGCCAGCAGGCAGGGGGCGGGATCTAGAGGCTACACCTTC.

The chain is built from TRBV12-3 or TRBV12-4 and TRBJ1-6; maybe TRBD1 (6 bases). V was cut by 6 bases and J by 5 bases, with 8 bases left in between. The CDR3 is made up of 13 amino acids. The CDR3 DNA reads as TGTGCCAGCAGAGGACAGAATAATTCACCCCTCCACTTT. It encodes CASRGQNNSPLHF.

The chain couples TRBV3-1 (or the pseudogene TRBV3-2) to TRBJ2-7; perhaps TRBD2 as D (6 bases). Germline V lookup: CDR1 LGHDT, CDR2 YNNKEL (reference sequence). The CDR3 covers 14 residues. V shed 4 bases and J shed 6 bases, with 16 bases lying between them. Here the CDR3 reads CASSPTGTDSEQYF. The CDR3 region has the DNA TGTGCCAGCAGCCCAACCGGGACTGACAGCGAGCAGTACTTC.

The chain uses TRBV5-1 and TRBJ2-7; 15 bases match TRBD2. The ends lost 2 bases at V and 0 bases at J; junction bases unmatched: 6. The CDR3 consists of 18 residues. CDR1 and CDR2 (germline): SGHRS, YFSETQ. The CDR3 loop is CASSLQGLAGGSSYEQYF. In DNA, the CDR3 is TGCGCCAGCAGCTTACAGGGACTAGCGGGGGGAAGCTCCTACGAGCAGTACTTC. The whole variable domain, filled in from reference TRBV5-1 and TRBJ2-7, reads KAGVTQTPRYLIKTRGQQVTLSCSPISGHRSVSWYQQTPGQGLQFLFEYFSETQRNKGNFPGRFSGRQFSNSRSEMNVSTLELGDSALYLCASSLQGLAGGSSYEQYFGPGTRLTVT.

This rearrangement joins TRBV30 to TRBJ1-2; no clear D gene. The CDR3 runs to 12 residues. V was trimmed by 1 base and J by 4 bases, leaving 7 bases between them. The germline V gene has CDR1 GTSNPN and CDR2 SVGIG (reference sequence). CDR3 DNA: TGTGCCTGGAGTGAACTAAGCTATGGCTACACCTTC. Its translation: CAWSELSYGYTF.

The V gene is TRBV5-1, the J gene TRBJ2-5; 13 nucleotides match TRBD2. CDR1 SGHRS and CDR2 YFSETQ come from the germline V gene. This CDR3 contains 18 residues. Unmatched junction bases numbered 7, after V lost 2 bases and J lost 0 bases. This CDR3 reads CASSLGLAGDPYQETQYF. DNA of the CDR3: TGCGCCAGCAGCTTAGGACTAGCGGGGGATCCCTACCAAGAGACCCAGTACTTC.

This CDR3 is CASSPQDRVEEKLFF. Here the CDR3 DNA reads TGTGCCAGCAGCCCTCAGGACAGGGTGGAGGAAAAACTGTTTTTT. V is TRBV9 and J is TRBJ1-4; TRBD1 aligns across 8 bases. Looked up from germline, CDR1 is SGDLS and CDR2 is YYNGEE. J lost 8 bases, V lost 4 bases, and 10 bases had no gene match. The CDR3 covers 15 residues.

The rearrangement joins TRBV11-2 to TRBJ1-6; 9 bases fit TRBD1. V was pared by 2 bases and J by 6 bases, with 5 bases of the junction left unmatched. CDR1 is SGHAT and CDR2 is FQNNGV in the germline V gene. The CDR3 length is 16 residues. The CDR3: CASSLPGTGSNSPLHF. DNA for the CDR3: TGTGCCAGCAGCTTACCCGGGACAGGGAGTAATTCACCCCTCCACTTT.

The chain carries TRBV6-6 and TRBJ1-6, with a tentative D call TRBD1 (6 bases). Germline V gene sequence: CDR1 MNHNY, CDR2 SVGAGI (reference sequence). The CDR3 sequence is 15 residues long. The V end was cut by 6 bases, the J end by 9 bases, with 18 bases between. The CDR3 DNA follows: TGTGCCAGCAGGCCCTTCAGGGGAGCGGCTTCACCCCTCCACTTT. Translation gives CASRPFRGAASPLHF.

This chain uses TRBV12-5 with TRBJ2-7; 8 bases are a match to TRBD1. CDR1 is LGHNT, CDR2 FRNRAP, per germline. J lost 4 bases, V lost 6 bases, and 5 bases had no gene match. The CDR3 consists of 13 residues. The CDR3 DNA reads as TGTGCTAGTGGCAAAGACAGGGGTTACGAGCAGTACTTC. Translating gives CASGKDRGYEQYF. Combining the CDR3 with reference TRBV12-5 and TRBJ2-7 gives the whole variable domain DARVTQTPRHKVTEMGQEVTMRCQPILGHNTVFWYRQTMMQGLELLAYFRNRAPLDDSGMPKDRFSAEMPDATLATLKIQPSEPRDSAVYFCASGKDRGYEQYFGPGTRLTVT.

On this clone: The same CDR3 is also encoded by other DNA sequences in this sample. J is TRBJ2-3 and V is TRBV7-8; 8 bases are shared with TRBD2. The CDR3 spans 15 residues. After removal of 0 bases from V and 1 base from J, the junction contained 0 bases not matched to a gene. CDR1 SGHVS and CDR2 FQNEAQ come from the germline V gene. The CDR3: CASSLAAGGTDTQYF. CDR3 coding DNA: TGTGCCAGCAGCTTAGCAGCGGGGGGCACAGATACGCAGTATTTT. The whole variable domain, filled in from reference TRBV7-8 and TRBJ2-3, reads GAGVSQSPRYKVAKRGQDVALRCDPISGHVSLFWYQQALGQGPEFLTYFQNEAQLDKSGLPSDRFFAERPEGSVSTLKIQRTQQEDSAVYLCASSLAAGGTDTQYFGPGTRLTVL.

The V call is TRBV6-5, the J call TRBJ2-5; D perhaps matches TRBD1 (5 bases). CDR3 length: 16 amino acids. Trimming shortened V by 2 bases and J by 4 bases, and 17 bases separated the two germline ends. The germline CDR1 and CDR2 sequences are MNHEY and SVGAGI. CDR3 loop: CASSYTPRADGETQYF. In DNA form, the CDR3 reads TGTGCCAGCAGTTACACTCCCAGGGCCGATGGAGAGACCCAGTACTTC.

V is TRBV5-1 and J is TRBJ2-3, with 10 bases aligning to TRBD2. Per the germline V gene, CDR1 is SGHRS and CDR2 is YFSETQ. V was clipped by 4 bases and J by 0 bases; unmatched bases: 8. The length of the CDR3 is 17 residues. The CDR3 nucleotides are TGCGCCAGCAGCGCTTGGACTAGCGGATCTAGCACAGATACGCAGTATTTT. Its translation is CASSAWTSGSSTDTQYF. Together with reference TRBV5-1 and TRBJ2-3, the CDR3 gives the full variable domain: KAGVTQTPRYLIKTRGQQVTLSCSPISGHRSVSWYQQTPGQGLQFLFEYFSETQRNKGNFPGRFSGRQFSNSRSEMNVSTLELGDSALYLCASSAWTSGSSTDTQYFGPGTRLTVL.

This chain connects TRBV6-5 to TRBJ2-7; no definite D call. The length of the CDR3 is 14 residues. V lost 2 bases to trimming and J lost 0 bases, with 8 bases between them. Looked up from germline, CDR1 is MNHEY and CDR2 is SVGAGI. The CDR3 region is CASSYRTHSYEQYF. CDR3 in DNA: TGTGCCAGCAGTTACCGTACACACTCCTACGAGCAGTACTTC.